The sequence of this T cell receptor beta chain was determined in a study of OX40 agonist ivuxolimab in advanced cancers. Study details: The dose-escalation cohort was approximately 81% male, with a mean age of 60 years, ranging roughly 23 to 79.

This CDR3 has 14 residues. J lost 2 bases, V lost 4 bases, and 3 bases had no gene match. Germline loops: CDR1 SGHRS, CDR2 YFSETQ. Assay: immunoSEQ multiplex PCR; the TCRdb copy retains only in-frame clones and omits some. This table holds about 80,000 clones, roughly 90% found once. Systemic immunosuppression or a history of autoimmune disease excluded patients. The sequence was collected from an adult with an advanced solid tumor such as melanoma, head and neck, liver or kidney cancer. The starting material was CD4+ or CD8+ T cells sorted from blood, obtained in a trial of the OX40 agonist ivuxolimab. The rearrangement links TRBV5-1 to TRBJ2-7; 10 bases map to TRBD1. CDR3 DNA: TGCGCCAGCAGCGACGGGACAGGGGCCTACGAGCAGTACTTC. It translates to CASSDGTGAYEQYF.